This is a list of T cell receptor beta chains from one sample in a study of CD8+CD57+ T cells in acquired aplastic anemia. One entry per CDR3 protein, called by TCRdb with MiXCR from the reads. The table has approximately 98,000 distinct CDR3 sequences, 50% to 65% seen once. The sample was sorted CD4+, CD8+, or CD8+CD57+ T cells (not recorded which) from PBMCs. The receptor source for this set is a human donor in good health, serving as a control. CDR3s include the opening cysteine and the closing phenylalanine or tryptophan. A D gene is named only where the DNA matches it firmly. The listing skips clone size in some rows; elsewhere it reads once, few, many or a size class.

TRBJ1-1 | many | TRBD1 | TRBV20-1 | CSALNVGTVNTEAFF | TGCAGTGCCCTTAATGTTGGGACAGTGAACACTGAAGCTTTCTTT
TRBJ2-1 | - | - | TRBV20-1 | CSARRGHEQFF | TGCAGTGCTAGAAGGGGCCATGAGCAGTTCTTC
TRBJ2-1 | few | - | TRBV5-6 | CASSLAWQGSHNEQFF | TGTGCCAGCAGCTTGGCCTGGCAGGGATCCCACAATGAGCAGTTCTTC
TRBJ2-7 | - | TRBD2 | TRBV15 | CATRLAGAYEQYF | TGTGCCACTCGTCTAGCGGGAGCTTACGAGCAGTACTTC
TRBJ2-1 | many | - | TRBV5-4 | CASSLVRGFYNEQFF | TGTGCCAGCAGCTTGGTCAGAGGCTTTTACAATGAGCAGTTCTTC
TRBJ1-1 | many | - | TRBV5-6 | CASSFGVGTEAFF | TGTGCCAGCAGCTTTGGTGTCGGAACTGAAGCTTTCTTT
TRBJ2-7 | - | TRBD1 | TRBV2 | CASRGQGTYEQYF | TGTGCCAGCAGGGGACAGGGAACCTACGAGCAGTACTTC
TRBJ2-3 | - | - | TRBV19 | CASSFSVAGMDTQYF | TGTGCCAGTAGTTTTTCAGTGGCAGGCATGGATACGCAGTATTTT
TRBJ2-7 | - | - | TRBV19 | CASTGARYNEQYF | TGTGCCAGTACCGGGGCCCGGTACAACGAGCAGTACTTC
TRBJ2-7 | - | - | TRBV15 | CATSRERVYEQYF | TGTGCCACCAGCAGAGAGCGAGTTTACGAGCAGTACTTC
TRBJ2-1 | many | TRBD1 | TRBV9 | CASSGGQGAANEQFF | TGTGCCAGCAGCGGGGGGCAGGGGGCGGCCAATGAGCAGTTCTTC
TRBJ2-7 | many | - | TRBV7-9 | CASSLARHDGQYF | TGTGCCAGCAGCTTAGCGCGTCACGACGGGCAGTACTTC
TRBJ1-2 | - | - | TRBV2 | CASSDRGENTF | TGTGCCAGCAGTGACAGGGGTGAAAACACCTTC
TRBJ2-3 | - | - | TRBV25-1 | CASSDALDSDTQYF | TGTGCCAGCTCCGATGCCCTGGACTCAGATACGCAGTATTTT
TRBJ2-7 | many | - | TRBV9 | CASSGSTADHEQYF | TGTGCCAGCAGCGGATCGACAGCAGACCACGAGCAGTACTTC
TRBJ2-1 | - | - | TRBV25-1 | CASSSEAGQLPYNEQSF | TGTGCCAGCAGTTCCGAGGCGGGACAGCTTCCCTACAATGAGCAGTCCTTC
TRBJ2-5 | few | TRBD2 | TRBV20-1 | CSARSGEPQETQYF | TGCAGTGCTAGAAGCGGGGAGCCTCAAGAGACCCAGTACTTC
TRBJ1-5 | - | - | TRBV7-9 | CASSFGQRGASNQPQHF | TGTGCCAGCAGTTTTGGGCAGCGCGGGGCTAGCAATCAGCCCCAGCATTTT